This T cell receptor (beta chain) appears in the sequencing data of a study of T cell responses to AZD1222 COVID-19 vaccine. Here immunoSEQ multiplex PCR was the method, and the copy in TCRdb shows in-frame clones only, minus some. The data show fewer than 110,000 clones, approximately 90% seen once. Concerning this clone: What it binds is not known.

Findings and limits, study-wide: The peak T cell response came first, and repertoires were sampled only after it. Donors in the cohort were predominantly white British and more often female, and clonal diversity was possibly underestimated. The study reported that nearly half of spike-specific TCRs target unmutated variant regions. Across spike, vaccine-associated CD4 TCRs were found, dominant at 160-218 and 743-854.

Material: peripheral blood, obtained 28 days after the second AZD1222 dose. The clonotype comes from an adult who received the AZD1222 COVID-19 vaccine.

This chain's CDR3 is CARYRDQGGYTF. The CDR3 DNA reads TGTGCCCGCTACAGGGACCAGGGTGGCTACACCTTC. This chain joins TRBV2 and TRBJ1-2; tentative D call: TRBD1 (6 bases). The CDR3 spans 12 residues. Germline V gives CDR1 SNHLY, CDR2 FYNNEI. The V gene lost 11 bases and the J gene lost 7 bases, with 17 bases spanning the gap.